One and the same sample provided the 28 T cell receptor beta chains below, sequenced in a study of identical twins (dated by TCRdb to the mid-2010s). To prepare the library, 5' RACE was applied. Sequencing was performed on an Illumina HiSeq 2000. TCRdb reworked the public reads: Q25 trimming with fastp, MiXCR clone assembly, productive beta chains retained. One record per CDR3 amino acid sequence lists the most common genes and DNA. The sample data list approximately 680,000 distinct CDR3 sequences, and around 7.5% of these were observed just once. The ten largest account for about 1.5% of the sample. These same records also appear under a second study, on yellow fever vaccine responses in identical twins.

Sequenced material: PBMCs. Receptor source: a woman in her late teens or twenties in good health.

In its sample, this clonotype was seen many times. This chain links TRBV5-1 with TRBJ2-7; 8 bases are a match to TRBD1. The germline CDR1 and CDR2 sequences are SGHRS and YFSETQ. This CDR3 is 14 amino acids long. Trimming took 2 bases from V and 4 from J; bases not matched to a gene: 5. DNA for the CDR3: TGCGCCAGCAGCTTTGACAGGGGAGTGTACGAGCAGTACTTC. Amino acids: CASSFDRGVYEQYF.

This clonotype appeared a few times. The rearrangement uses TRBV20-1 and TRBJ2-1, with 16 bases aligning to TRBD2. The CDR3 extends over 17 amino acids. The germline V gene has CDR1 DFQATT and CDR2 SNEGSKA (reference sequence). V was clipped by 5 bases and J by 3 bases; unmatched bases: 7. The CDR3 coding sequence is TGCAGTGCTGACGGGACTAGCGGGAGGGCCATCTACAATGAGCAGTTCTTC. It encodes CSADGTSGRAIYNEQFF.

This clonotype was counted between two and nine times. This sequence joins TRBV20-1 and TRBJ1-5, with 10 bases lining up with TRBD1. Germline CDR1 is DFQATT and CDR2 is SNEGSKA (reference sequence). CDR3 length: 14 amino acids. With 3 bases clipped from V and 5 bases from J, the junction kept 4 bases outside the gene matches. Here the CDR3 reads CSASDGQGDQPQHF. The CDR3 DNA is TGCAGTGCTAGCGATGGACAGGGGGATCAGCCCCAGCATTTT.

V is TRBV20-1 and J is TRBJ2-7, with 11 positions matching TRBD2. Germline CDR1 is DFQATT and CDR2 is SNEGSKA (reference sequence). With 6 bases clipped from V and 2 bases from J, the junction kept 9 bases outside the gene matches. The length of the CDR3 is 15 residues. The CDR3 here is CSATGTSGLPYEQYF. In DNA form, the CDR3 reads TGCAGTGCAACCGGGACTAGCGGACTACCCTACGAGCAGTACTTC.

The CDR3 reads CASRRAATGDNQPQHF. The CDR3 DNA sequence: TGTGCCAGCCGGCGCGCGGCGACAGGGGACAATCAGCCCCAGCATTTT. The chain is built from TRBV28 and TRBJ1-5, with 8 bases aligning to TRBD1. In germline, CDR1 is MDHEN, CDR2 SYDVKM. The CDR3 is 16 residues long. The junction had 12 bases not matched to a gene; V was cut back by 8 bases and J by 3 bases.

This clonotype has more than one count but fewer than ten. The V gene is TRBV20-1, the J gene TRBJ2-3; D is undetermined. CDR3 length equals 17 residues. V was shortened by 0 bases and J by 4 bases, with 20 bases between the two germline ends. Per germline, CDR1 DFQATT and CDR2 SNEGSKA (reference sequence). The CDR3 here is CSARDVSLSSSSDTQYF. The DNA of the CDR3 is TGCAGTGCTAGAGATGTTTCCCTTTCGAGTAGTTCAGATACGCAGTATTTT.

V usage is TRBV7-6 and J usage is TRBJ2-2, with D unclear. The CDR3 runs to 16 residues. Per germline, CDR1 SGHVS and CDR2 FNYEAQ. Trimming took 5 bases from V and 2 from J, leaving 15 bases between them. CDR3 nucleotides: TGTGCCAGCAGCCCCGCACCCAGCGTTAACACCGGGGAGCTGTTTTTT. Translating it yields CASSPAPSVNTGELFF.

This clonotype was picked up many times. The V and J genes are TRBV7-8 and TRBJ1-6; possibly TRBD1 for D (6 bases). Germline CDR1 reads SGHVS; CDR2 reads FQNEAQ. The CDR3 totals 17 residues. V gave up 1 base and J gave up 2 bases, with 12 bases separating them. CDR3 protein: CASSLEQGAAYNSPLHF. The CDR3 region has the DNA TGTGCCAGCAGCTTAGAACAGGGCGCGGCCTATAATTCACCCCTCCACTTT. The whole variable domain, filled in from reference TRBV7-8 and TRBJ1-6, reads GAGVSQSPRYKVAKRGQDVALRCDPISGHVSLFWYQQALGQGPEFLTYFQNEAQLDKSGLPSDRFFAERPEGSVSTLKIQRTQQEDSAVYLCASSLEQGAAYNSPLHFGNGTRLTVT.

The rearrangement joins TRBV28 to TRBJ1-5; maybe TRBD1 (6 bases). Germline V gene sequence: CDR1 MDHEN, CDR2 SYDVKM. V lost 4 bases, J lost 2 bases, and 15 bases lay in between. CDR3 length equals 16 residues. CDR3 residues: CASSSSRGTGNQPQHF. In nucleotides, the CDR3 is TGTGCCAGCAGTTCTTCTAGGGGGACGGGCAATCAGCCCCAGCATTTT.

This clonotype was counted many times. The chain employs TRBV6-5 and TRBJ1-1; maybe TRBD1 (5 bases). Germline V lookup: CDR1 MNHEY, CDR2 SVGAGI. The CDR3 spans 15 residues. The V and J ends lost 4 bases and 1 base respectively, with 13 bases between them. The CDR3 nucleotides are TGTGCCAGCAGTTCTCTCGGGACGGGGAACACTGAAGCTTTCTTT. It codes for CASSSLGTGNTEAFF.

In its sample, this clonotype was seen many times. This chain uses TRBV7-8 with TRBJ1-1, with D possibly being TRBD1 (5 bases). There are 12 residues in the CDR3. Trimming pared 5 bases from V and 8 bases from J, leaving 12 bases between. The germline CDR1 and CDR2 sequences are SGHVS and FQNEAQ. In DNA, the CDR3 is TGTGCCAGCAGCCTAGGACGGGACGAAGCTTTCTTT. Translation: CASSLGRDEAFF.

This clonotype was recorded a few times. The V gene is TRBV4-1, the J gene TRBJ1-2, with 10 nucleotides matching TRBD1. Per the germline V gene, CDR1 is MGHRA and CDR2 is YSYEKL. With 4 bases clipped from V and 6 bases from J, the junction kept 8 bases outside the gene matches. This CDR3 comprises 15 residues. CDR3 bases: TGCGCCAGCAGCCTTCACACCGGGACAGGGGATGGCTACACCTTC. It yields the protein CASSLHTGTGDGYTF.

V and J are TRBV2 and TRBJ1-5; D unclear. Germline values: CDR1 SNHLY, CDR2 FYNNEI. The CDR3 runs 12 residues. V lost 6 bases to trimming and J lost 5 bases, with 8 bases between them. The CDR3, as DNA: TGTGCCAGCAGCCCCCCATATCAGCCCCAGCATTTT. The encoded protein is CASSPPYQPQHF.

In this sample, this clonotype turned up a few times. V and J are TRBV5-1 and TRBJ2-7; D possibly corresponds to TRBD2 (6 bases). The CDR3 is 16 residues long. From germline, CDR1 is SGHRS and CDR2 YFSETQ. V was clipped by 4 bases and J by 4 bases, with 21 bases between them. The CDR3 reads CASSANPSVKAYEQYF. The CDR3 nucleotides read TGCGCCAGCAGCGCCAATCCTAGCGTTAAAGCGTACGAGCAGTACTTC.

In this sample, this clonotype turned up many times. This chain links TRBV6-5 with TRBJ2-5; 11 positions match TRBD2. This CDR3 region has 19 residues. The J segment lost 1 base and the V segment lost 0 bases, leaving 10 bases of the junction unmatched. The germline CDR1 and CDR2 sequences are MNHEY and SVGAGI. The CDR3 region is CASSYSYPSGGQGQETQYF. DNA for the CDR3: TGTGCCAGCAGTTACTCGTACCCTAGCGGGGGGCAGGGCCAAGAGACCCAGTACTTC.

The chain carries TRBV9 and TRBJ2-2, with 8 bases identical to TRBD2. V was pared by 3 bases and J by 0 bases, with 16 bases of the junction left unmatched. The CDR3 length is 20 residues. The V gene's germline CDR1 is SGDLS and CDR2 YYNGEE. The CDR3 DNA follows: TGTGCCAGCAGCGCCTCACCAAGGAGTGACGGGAGGGCGAACACCGGGGAGCTGTTTTTT. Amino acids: CASSASPRSDGRANTGELFF.

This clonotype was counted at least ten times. CDR3 in amino acids: CASSSAGGRNNEQFF. Written as DNA, the CDR3 is TGTGCCAGCAGTTCCGCGGGAGGGCGGAACAATGAGCAGTTCTTC. The V and J genes are TRBV12-3 or TRBV12-4 and TRBJ2-1, with 9 positions matching TRBD2. Germline trimming cut 4 bases from V and 5 bases from J; bases unmatched to any gene: 6. The CDR3 has 15 residues.

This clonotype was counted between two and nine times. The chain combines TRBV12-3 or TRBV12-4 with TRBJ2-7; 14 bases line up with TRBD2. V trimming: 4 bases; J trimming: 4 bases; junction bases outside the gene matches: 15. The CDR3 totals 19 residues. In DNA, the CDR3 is TGTGCCAGCAGTTCAACCTCCGGGGGACTAGCGGGAGTAGGGTACGAGCAGTACTTC. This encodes CASSSTSGGLAGVGYEQYF.

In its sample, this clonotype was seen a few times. The CDR3, as DNA: TGCAGCGTCGCCGGGACAGGGGATAAAGAGGAGCTGTTTTTT. Encoded protein: CSVAGTGDKEELFF. The rearrangement links TRBV29-1 to TRBJ2-2; 10 bases map to TRBD1. The CDR3 has 14 amino acids. Germline V lookup: CDR1 SQVTM, CDR2 ANQGSEA. V lost 6 bases to trimming and J lost 10 bases; unmatched junction nucleotides: 11.

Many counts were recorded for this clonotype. The CDR3 spells CASSPPRTSGSTDTQYF. CDR3 bases: TGCGCCAGCAGCCCCCCCCGGACTAGCGGGAGCACAGATACGCAGTATTTT. The chain is built from TRBV4-1 and TRBJ2-3, with 11 bases aligning to TRBD2. Germline CDR1 reads MGHRA; CDR2 reads YSYEKL. V shed 4 bases and J 0 bases; nucleotides not matched to a gene: 6. The CDR3 totals 17 residues.

Here the CDR3 DNA reads TGTGCCAGCAAGGACCCCGGGACTAGCACAGATACGCAGTATTTT. This translates into CASKDPGTSTDTQYF. The genes are TRBV27 and TRBJ2-3; D perhaps matches TRBD2 (6 bases). In germline, CDR1 is MNHEY, CDR2 SMNVEV (reference sequence). The CDR3 loop spans 15 amino acids. Trimming stripped 7 bases from V and 0 bases from J, with 14 bases between.

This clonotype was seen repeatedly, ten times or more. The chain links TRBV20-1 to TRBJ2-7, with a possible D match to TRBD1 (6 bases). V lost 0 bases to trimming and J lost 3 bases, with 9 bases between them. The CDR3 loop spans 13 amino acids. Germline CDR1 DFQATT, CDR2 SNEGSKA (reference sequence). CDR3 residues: CSARDRTDYEQYF. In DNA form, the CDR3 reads TGCAGTGCTAGAGATCGGACAGACTACGAGCAGTACTTC.

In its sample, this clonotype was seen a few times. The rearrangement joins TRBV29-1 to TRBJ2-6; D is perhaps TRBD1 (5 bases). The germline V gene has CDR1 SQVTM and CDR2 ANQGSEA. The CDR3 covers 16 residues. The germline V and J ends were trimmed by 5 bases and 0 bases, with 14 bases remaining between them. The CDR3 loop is CSVSRAASSGANVLTF. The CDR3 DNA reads TGCAGCGTTTCCAGGGCGGCCTCCTCTGGGGCCAACGTCCTGACTTTC.

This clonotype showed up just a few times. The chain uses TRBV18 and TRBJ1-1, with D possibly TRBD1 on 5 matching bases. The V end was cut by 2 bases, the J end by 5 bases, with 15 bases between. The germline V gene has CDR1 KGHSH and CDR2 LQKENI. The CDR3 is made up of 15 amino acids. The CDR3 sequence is CASSPDGRVGTEAFF. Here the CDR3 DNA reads TGTGCCAGCTCACCAGATGGCAGGGTTGGGACTGAAGCTTTCTTT.

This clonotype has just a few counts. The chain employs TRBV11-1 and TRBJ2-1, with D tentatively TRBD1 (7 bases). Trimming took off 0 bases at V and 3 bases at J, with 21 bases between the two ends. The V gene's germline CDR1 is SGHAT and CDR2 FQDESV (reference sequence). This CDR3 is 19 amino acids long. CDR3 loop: CASSLAVRGSSGRYNEQFF. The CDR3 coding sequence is TGTGCCAGCAGCTTAGCGGTCAGGGGGTCGAGCGGGCGCTACAATGAGCAGTTCTTC.

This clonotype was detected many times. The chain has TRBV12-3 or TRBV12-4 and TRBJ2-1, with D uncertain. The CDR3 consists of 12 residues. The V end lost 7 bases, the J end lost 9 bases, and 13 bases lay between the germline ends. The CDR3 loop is CASTPGYGEQFF. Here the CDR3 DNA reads TGTGCCAGCACGCCTGGGTACGGTGAGCAGTTCTTC.

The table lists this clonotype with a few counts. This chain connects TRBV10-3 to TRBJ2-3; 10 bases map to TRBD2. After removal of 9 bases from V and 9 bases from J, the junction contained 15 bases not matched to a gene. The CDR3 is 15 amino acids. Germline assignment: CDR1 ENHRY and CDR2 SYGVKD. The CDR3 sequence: CAISLTSGALGTQYF. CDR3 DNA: TGTGCCATTTCGTTAACTAGCGGGGCCTTGGGAACGCAGTATTTT.

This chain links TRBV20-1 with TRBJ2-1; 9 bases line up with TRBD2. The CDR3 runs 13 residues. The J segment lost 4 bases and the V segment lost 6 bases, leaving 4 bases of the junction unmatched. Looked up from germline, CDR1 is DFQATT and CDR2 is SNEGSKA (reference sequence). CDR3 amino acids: CSALAGPYNEQFF. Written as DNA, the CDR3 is TGCAGTGCCCTAGCGGGACCGTACAATGAGCAGTTCTTC.